The 9 T cell receptor beta chains in this list originate from one sample, sequenced in a study of cytomegalovirus exposure and HLA in healthy donors. Primers: 60 Vbeta forward and 13 Jbeta reverse. Libraries were prepared by immunoSEQ multiplex PCR; TCRdb keeps only in-frame clonotypes and omits some of them. In the table there are fewer than 100,000 clones, approximately 79% of which are singletons. Input material: PBMCs. The receptor set was obtained from a female donor in good health and CMV-seronegative.

This clone appeared a few times. The V gene is TRBV2, the J gene TRBJ1-1; D gene unclear. V lost 2 bases and J 3 bases, leaving 4 bases between the germline ends. The CDR3 consists of 12 residues. The germline gives CDR1 SNHLY, CDR2 FYNNEI. The CDR3: CASSELYTEAFF. The CDR3 DNA sequence: TGTGCCAGCAGTGAATTATACACTGAAGCTTTCTTT. Full variable domain (rest looked up from reference TRBV2 and TRBJ1-1): EPEVTQTPSHQVTQMGQEVILRCVPISNHLYFYWYRQILGQKVEFLVSFYNNEISEKSEIFDDQFSVERPDGSNFTLKIRSTKLEDSAMYFCASSELYTEAFFGQGTRLTVV.

The chain joins TRBV2 to TRBJ1-5, with 9 bases matching TRBD1. V was pared by 2 bases and J by 6 bases, with 5 bases of the junction left unmatched. The CDR3 has 15 amino acids. Per germline, CDR1 SNHLY and CDR2 FYNNEI. As DNA, the CDR3 is TGTGCCAGCAGTGAATCACAGGGGGCAGGTCAGCCCCAGCATTTT. This codes for CASSESQGAGQPQHF.

The chain carries TRBV2 and TRBJ2-7; TRBD1 aligns across 9 bases. The CDR3 is 17 residues long. After removal of 4 bases from V and 0 bases from J, the junction contained 10 bases not matched to a gene. CDR1 is SNHLY and CDR2 is FYNNEI in the germline V gene. The DNA for the CDR3 is TGTGCCAGCAGTGTCGGGGTCGGGACAGGGAGCTCCTACGAGCAGTACTTC. Its translation is CASSVGVGTGSSYEQYF.

This clone appeared a few times. This sequence joins TRBV19 and TRBJ1-5; no firm D call. V was pared by 4 bases and J by 3 bases, with 13 bases between. This CDR3 spans 15 amino acids. CDR1 is LNHDA, CDR2 SQIVND, per germline (reference sequence). The CDR3 nucleotides are TGTGCCAGTAGTACGGCCTCTGGGCCCAATCAGCCCCAGCATTTT. It translates to CASSTASGPNQPQHF.

This clone was seen more than once but under ten times. The genes are TRBV28 and TRBJ1-5, with unresolved D. The CDR3 has 12 residues. Trimming took off 4 bases at V and 6 bases at J, with 7 bases between the two ends. Germline V lookup: CDR1 MDHEN, CDR2 SYDVKM. The CDR3 loop is CASSSGFQPQHF. The CDR3 DNA sequence: TGTGCCAGCAGTTCCGGGTTTCAGCCCCAGCATTTT.

This chain connects TRBV5-1 to TRBJ2-1; D is undetermined. The CDR3 length is 14 residues. Trimming cost V 4 bases and J 4 bases, with 12 bases left between them. CDR1 is SGHRS, CDR2 YFSETQ, per germline. The CDR3 protein is CASSPYAVYNEQFF. Written as DNA, the CDR3 is TGCGCCAGCAGCCCGTACGCAGTATACAATGAGCAGTTCTTC.

The V and J genes are TRBV6-1 and TRBJ1-1; D may be TRBD1 (5 bases). Trimming took off 0 bases at V and 5 bases at J, with 13 bases between the two ends. The CDR3 sequence is 15 residues long. The germline V gene encodes CDR1 MNHNS and CDR2 SASEGT. In nucleotides, the CDR3 is TGTGCCAGCAGTGAAGCGGCTGGGGGGTGGACTGAAGCTTTCTTT. Protein sequence: CASSEAAGGWTEAFF.

This clone was picked up a small number of times. This chain joins TRBV30 and TRBJ1-5, with D hard to call. Looked up from germline, CDR1 is GTSNPN and CDR2 is SVGIG (reference sequence). V gave up 3 bases and J gave up 3 bases, with 6 bases separating them. CDR3 length: 12 amino acids. CDR3 in amino acids: CAWRVHNQPQHF. Written as DNA, the CDR3 is TGTGCCTGGAGAGTACACAATCAGCCCCAGCATTTT.

The V call is TRBV30, the J call TRBJ1-1; weak D call: TRBD1 (5 bases). CDR1 and CDR2 (germline): GTSNPN, SVGIG (reference sequence). V gave up 2 bases and J gave up 1 base, with 11 bases separating them. The CDR3 totals 14 residues. The CDR3 sequence: CAWSKLGRNTEAFF. The CDR3 bases are TGTGCCTGGAGTAAGCTGGGGCGGAACACTGAAGCTTTCTTT.